The following is a TCR beta chain sequence with its context. This clonotype occurred many times. No cognate antigen has been identified for it. Base qualities are not provided; no much larger clone lies one nucleotide away. CDR1 and CDR2 are drawn from the germline V gene (reference sequence): SEHNR, FQNEAQ. A distance of 11 bases separates the germline ends of V and J, which lose 1 base and 2 bases respectively. Inclusive of the bounding cysteine and phenylalanine, the CDR3 is 16 residues long. Solely the CDR3 DNA is kept, with 48 bases framed from the first base. These data originate in a study (dated by TCRdb to about 2015). Study-level background: The study tested whether tumor-infiltrating Tregs in breast cancer are recruited from blood Tregs or converted in situ from other CD4+ T cell subsets. The full study reports these points: The greatest overlap of tumor-infiltrating Treg TCR alpha and beta sequences was observed with tumor naive CD4+ T cells, followed by blood naive CD4+ T cells. In terms of TCR gene usage, tumor memory CD4+ T cells clustered together with blood and lymph node memory CD4+ cells, as well as with lymph node naive CD4+ cells. Rather than covering whole repertoires, validation in the larger cohort was restricted to a single TCR beta V-J rearrangement.

The Miltenyi Naive CD4+ T Cell Isolation kit was used to purify naive CD4+ T cells, and CD25 microbeads were used to remove Tregs. Tregs, naive and memory CD4+ T cells from tumor, blood and ipsilateral draining lymph nodes of five breast cancer patients underwent full-length TCR alpha and beta sequencing. Tumor tissue and lymph nodes obtained by ipsilateral axillary dissection were perfused with PBS, cut into small pieces and digested using collagenase I and hyaluronidase. Ficoll density gradient centrifugation was used to isolate mononuclear cells from either lymph nodes or 45 to 50 ml of peripheral blood. Sorted cell populations were confirmed by FACS to exceed 90% purity. Full-length TCR variable regions were amplified by 5' RACE PCR using constant-region reverse primers, and then by semi-nested PCR using Nested Universal Primer A. The ReliaPrep RNA Cell Miniprep System was used to extract total RNA, which was then reverse transcribed into 5'RACE-ready cDNA with the SMARTer RACE 5'/3' Kit. Multiplex adaptors were used to barcode the full-length TCR alpha and beta libraries, which were then sequenced on an Illumina MiSeq. Per the original workflow: Sequencing data were pooled across the five patients for each of nine subset-tissue groups and compared by unsupervised clustering of TCR gene usage. Repertoire similarity was calculated with the Morisita-Horn index, weighting shared sequences by their contribution to each repertoire. The public sequencing data were trimmed at Q25 with fastp and processed into clonotypes with MiXCR by TCRdb, which kept only in-frame beta chains. Each entry is one CDR3 protein sequence, shown with its most common DNA and genes. These V and J calls rely on TCRdb rather than the paper's analysis. A total of roughly 40,000 distinct CDR3 sequences appear in this sample, 15% to 20% of them only once. The top ten hold approximately 3% of the sample.

Sequencing used naive CD4+ T cells sorted from a lymph node. Read against the paper, the sample's cell subset or site label means: naive CD4+ T cells, CD4+CD45RA+CD25-. The V and J genes are TRBV7-9 and TRBJ2-2; 7 matching bases give a weak D call of TRBD1. The sequence was obtained from a female donor with breast cancer. The CDR3 has the sequence CASSLGQGLNTGELFF. The DNA reads TGTGCCAGCAGCTTAGGACAGGGACTCAACACCGGGGAGCTGTTTTTT. The full variable domain, completed from the reference TRBV7-9 and TRBJ2-2 proteins outside the CDR3, reads DTGVSQNPRHKITKRGQNVTFRCDPISEHNRLYWYRQTLGQGPEFLTYFQNEAQLEKSRLLSDRFSAERPKGSFSTLEIQRTEQGDSAMYLCASSLGQGLNTGELFFGEGSRLTVL.